This record covers a single T cell receptor beta chain. Antigen: not known. The entry originates in a study of siplizumab effects on memory and regulatory T cells. In germline, CDR1 is LNHDA, CDR2 SQIVND (reference sequence). The ends were cut back, 2 bases at V and 4 bases at J, with 14 bases in the middle. The CDR3 consists of 15 residues. Assays examined 90,000 to 100,000 TCR templates per sample. The repertoire was sequenced with immunoSEQ multiplex PCR; TCRdb's copy has only in-frame clones and lacks some. The table has roughly 100,000 clones, more than 85% seen once; the top ten hold approximately 0.58%. Study findings and constraints: The study found naive T cells seemingly more diverse than memory cells and seemingly major alloresponse contributors. Reactions containing siplizumab showed mappable alloreactive CD4+ clones averaging approximately 75% Treg-derived, versus under 30% in controls. Proliferating Tregs' suppressive function in siplizumab cultures went unconfirmed.

This chain joins TRBV19 and TRBJ1-2; D perhaps matches TRBD1 (5 bases). This TCR was recovered from a human donor in good health. The sample taken for sequencing was Tregs sorted from blood. CDR3 nucleotide sequence: TGTGCCAGTAGTATACAAGGGGATTTCGGCTATGGCTACACCTTC. This encodes CASSIQGDFGYGYTF.